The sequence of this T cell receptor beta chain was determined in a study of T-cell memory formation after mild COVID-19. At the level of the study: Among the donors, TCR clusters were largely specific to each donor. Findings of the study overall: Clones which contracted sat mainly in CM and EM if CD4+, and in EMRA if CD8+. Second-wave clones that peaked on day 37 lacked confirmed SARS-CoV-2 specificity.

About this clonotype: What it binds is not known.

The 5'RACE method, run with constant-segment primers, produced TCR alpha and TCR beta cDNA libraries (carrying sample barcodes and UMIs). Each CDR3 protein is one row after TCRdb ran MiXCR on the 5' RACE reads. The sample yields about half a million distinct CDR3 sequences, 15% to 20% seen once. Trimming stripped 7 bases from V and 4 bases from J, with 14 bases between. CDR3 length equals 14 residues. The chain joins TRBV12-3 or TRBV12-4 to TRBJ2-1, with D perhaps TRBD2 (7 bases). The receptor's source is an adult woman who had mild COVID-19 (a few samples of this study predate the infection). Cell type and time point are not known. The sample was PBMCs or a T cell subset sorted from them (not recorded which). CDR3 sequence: CASTQGGGYNEQFF. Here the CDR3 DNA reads TGTGCCAGCACCCAAGGGGGGGGGTACAATGAGCAGTTCTTC.